The TCR beta chain under discussion was sequenced for a study of beta chain features in type 1 diabetes. The study's findings and limits: Among patients with Type 1 diabetes, TCRB CDR3s were moderately but significantly shorter in every one of the four CD4+ subsets.

About this clone: No antigen is known for it.

Germline assignment: CDR1 GTSNPN and CDR2 SVGIG (reference sequence). This CDR3 is built from 14 residues. The junction had 5 bases not matched to a gene; V was cut back by 3 bases and J by 3 bases. cDNA synthesis used the whole RNA isolate, giving expressed TCRB sequences. Using immunoSEQ multiplex PCR, the repertoire was profiled, and TCRdb retains in-frame clones only, with some absent. Here the sample spans 120,000 to 150,000 clones, 10% to 15% being singletons. This sequence originates from a young man with type 1 diabetes. This chain connects TRBV30 to TRBJ2-7; 10 nucleotides align to TRBD1. Sample: central memory CD4+ T cells from blood. CDR3 amino acids: CAWRRDRGFYEQYF. CDR3 sequence (DNA): TGTGCCTGGAGGAGGGACAGGGGTTTCTACGAGCAGTACTTC.